Below are 9 T cell receptor beta chains sequenced from a single sample in a study of blood T cell repertoires in COVID-19. Clones were read by immunoSEQ multiplex PCR, and TCRdb kept only the in-frame ones, dropping some. The sample includes around 270,000 clones, roughly 84% of them seen just once. Source material: peripheral blood. All receptors derive from a woman in her forties who had recovered from COVID-19.

CDR3 DNA: TGTGCCAGCAGGGGGACAGGGTCTGAAGCTTTCTTT. Its protein is CASRGTGSEAFF. The chain carries TRBV12-3 or TRBV12-4 and TRBJ1-1, with 9 bases aligning to TRBD1. There are 12 residues in the CDR3. Trimming cost V 6 bases and J 6 bases; bases outside gene matches: 2.

The chain couples TRBV12-3 or TRBV12-4 to TRBJ1-4; D not resolved. Trimming shortened V by 5 bases and J by 5 bases, and 9 bases separated the two germline ends. The CDR3 sequence is 13 residues long. The CDR3 DNA sequence: TGTGCCAGCAGTCGACTCGAAAATGAAAAACTGTTTTTT. Protein product: CASSRLENEKLFF.

The genes are TRBV27 and TRBJ2-7, with a possible D match to TRBD1 (6 bases). Germline-derived CDR1 and CDR2 are MNHEY and SMNVEV (reference sequence). CDR3 size: 16 residues. V was trimmed by 1 base and J by 1 base, leaving 14 bases between them. The CDR3 region is CASSLLGASSSYEQYF. CDR3 DNA sequence: TGTGCCAGCAGTTTATTGGGGGCCTCATCTTCCTACGAGCAGTACTTC.

J is TRBJ1-2 and V is TRBV28, with D unclear. Per germline, CDR1 MDHEN and CDR2 SYDVKM. The CDR3 runs to 14 residues. Trimming took off 3 bases at V and 3 bases at J, with 11 bases between the two ends. The CDR3 loop reads CASSFFWGDYGYTF. CDR3 in DNA: TGTGCCAGCAGTTTCTTCTGGGGAGACTATGGCTACACCTTC.

This chain uses TRBV5-1 with TRBJ1-3, with TRBD1 as a possible D gene (5 bases). Trimming left V 0 bases short and J 2 bases short, with 9 bases between. The length of the CDR3 is 15 residues. Germline-derived CDR1 and CDR2 are SGHRS and YFSETQ. The CDR3 bases are TGCGCCAGCAGCTTGGAGGGAGGGGCTGGAAACACCATATATTTT. Its protein is CASSLEGGAGNTIYF.

V gene TRBV6-5 combines with J gene TRBJ1-1; 7 positions agree with TRBD1. The V segment lost 6 bases and the J segment 3 bases; nucleotides outside the gene matches: 10. The CDR3 contains 15 residues. Germline CDR1 and CDR2: MNHEY and SVGAGI. The CDR3 nucleotides read TGTGCCAGCAGGGCAGACAGGGCACGGGACACTGAAGCTTTCTTT. Translated, it gives CASRADRARDTEAFF.

The chain couples TRBV9 to TRBJ2-7, with TRBD1 identical over 8 bases. V lost 4 bases to trimming and J lost 0 bases; unmatched junction nucleotides: 6. In germline, CDR1 is SGDLS, CDR2 YYNGEE. The CDR3 is 15 amino acids. The CDR3 DNA reads TGTGCCAGCAGCTTGGGACAGGCAAGCTCCTACGAGCAGTACTTC. Its protein is CASSLGQASSYEQYF.

The chain uses TRBV30 and TRBJ2-5; possible D gene TRBD1, 5 bases. Trimming took 8 bases from V and 5 from J, leaving 12 bases between them. The CDR3 sequence is 11 residues long. Germline-derived CDR1 and CDR2 are GTSNPN and SVGIG (reference sequence). DNA of the CDR3: TGTGCCGGAACAGGATCCGAGACCCAGTACTTC. Protein product: CAGTGSETQYF.

The chain is built from TRBV7-9 and TRBJ1-3, with D perhaps TRBD1 (5 bases). The germline V and J ends were trimmed by 4 bases and 2 bases, with 12 bases remaining between them. The CDR3 sequence is 15 residues long. CDR1 SEHNR and CDR2 FQNEAQ come from the germline V gene (reference sequence). CDR3 DNA sequence: TGTGCCAGCAGCTCACCAGGGATTACTGGAAACACCATATATTTT. This translates into CASSSPGITGNTIYF.